This T cell receptor beta chain was recorded in a study of blood T cell repertoires in COVID-19. At the level of the study: The samples span acute and convalescent COVID-19 from the United States, Italy and Spain. Nucleic acid was either cDNA or gDNA, and it came from T cells, B-cell-depleted T cells, or PBMCs.

Original processing methods: How many nucleated cells were present was estimated from reference gene primer amplification. Assay: immunoSEQ multiplex PCR; the TCRdb copy retains only in-frame clones and omits some. V, J and clone size reflect that table, while D and trimming were determined from the DNA. This table holds about 60,000 clones, around nine tenths found once. The trim removed 2 bases at V and 0 bases at J, leaving 7 bases unmatched. The CDR3 covers 16 residues. Germline loops: CDR1 SGHRS, CDR2 YFSETQ. The chain has TRBV5-1 and TRBJ1-1; 7 bases line up with TRBD1. Sequencing input: peripheral blood. The sequence was collected from a man aged 60-69 years with acute or convalescent COVID-19. This chain's CDR3 is CASSLNRGRVNTEAFF. In nucleotides, the CDR3 is TGCGCCAGCAGCTTAAACAGGGGCAGGGTGAACACTGAAGCTTTCTTT.